This T cell receptor beta chain was found in a study of identical twins. General study points: Donors were not followed over many years; analysis was cross-sectional. The more abundant beta clonotypes in cord blood had fewer insertions, and memory repertoires did not show this.

To note about this clonotype: Its specificity is unknown.

The CDR3 is 18 amino acids. Germline V gives CDR1 MNHEY, CDR2 SMNVEV (reference sequence). With 4 bases clipped from V and 0 bases from J, the junction kept 12 bases outside the gene matches. Template switching added a universal primer site; cDNA carried unique molecular identifiers. Using its own MiXCR run on the 5' RACE reads, TCRdb lists one record per CDR3 protein. The sample lists around 490,000 distinct CDR3 sequences, about a fifth occurring once. Donors were all healthy Caucasians. These same records also appear under a second study, on yellow fever vaccine responses in identical twins.

The receptor's source is a woman aged 18-30 years in good health. Sequenced input: CD4+ T cells sorted from blood. The chain joins TRBV27 to TRBJ2-1; the match to TRBD2 covers 7 bases. The DNA for the CDR3 is TGTGCCAGCAGTTCCACCCCTCTAGCGGCAAGCTCCTACAATGAGCAGTTCTTC. This encodes CASSSTPLAASSYNEQFF.